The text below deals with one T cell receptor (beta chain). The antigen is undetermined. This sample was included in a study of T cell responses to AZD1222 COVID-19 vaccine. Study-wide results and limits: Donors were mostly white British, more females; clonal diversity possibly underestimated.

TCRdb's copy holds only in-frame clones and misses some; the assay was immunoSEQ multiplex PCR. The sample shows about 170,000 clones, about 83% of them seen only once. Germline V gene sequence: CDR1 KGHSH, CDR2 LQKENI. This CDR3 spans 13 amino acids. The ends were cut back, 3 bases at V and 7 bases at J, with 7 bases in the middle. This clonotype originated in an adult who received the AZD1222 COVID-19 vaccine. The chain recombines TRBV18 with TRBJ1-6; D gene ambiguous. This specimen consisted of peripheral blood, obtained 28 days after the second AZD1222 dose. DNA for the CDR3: TGTGCCAGCTCACCCTCACAGAATTCACCCCTCCACTTT. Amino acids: CASSPSQNSPLHF.